The 7 T cell receptor beta chains reported below all come from one sample, sequenced in a study of T cells in Graves' hyperthyroidism and ophthalmopathy. RNA transcripts served as the template for amplifying TCR beta CDR3 regions. HTBI primers were employed in a first-round RT-PCR of the TCR CDR3. TCRdb re-derived calls from the multiplex PCR reads in MiXCR, one entry per CDR3 protein. In the table there are some 560,000 distinct CDR3 sequences, 15% to 18% of which are singletons. Sequenced input: blood. These receptors were obtained from a young woman with Graves' hyperthyroidism.

This clonotype was counted ten times or more. The rearrangement links TRBV7-2 to TRBJ1-5; TRBD1 aligns across 8 bases. The V segment lost 8 bases and the J segment 0 bases; nucleotides outside the gene matches: 3. Germline V lookup: CDR1 SGHTA, CDR2 FQGNSA. The CDR3 is made up of 14 amino acids. CDR3: CASGQGNSNQPQHF. Here the CDR3 DNA reads TGTGCCAGCGGACAGGGCAATAGCAATCAGCCCCAGCATTTT.

This clonotype was detected a few times. This chain connects TRBV20-1 to TRBJ1-5; no firm D call. This CDR3 spans 15 amino acids. In germline, CDR1 is DFQATT, CDR2 SNEGSKA (reference sequence). V was pared by 5 bases and J by 4 bases, with 18 bases between. CDR3 sequence: CSAPARGRRNQPQHF. CDR3 DNA: TGCAGTGCTCCGGCGCGGGGAAGACGGAATCAGCCCCAGCATTTT.

This clonotype was recorded a few times. The chain links TRBV4-1 to TRBJ2-7; no clear D gene. Trimming left V 1 base short and J 0 bases short, with 13 bases between. The CDR3 consists of 16 residues. The germline V gene has CDR1 MGHRA and CDR2 YSYEKL. The CDR3 DNA is TGCGCCAGCAGCCAAGCGGAGTCGACGGTCTCCTACGAGCAGTACTTC. Protein: CASSQAESTVSYEQYF.

The V and J genes are TRBV18 and TRBJ2-1; 16 nucleotides agree with TRBD2. Germline V lookup: CDR1 KGHSH, CDR2 LQKENI. The CDR3 spans 17 residues. J was trimmed by 7 bases and V by 2 bases; bases with no gene match: 5. CDR3 sequence: CASSPAPGLAGGNEQFF. The CDR3 bases are TGTGCCAGCTCACCAGCCCCGGGACTAGCGGGAGGGAATGAGCAGTTCTTC. Complete variable domain (other parts from reference TRBV18 and TRBJ2-1): NAGVMQNPRHLVRRRGQEARLRCSPMKGHSHVYWYRQLPEEGLKFMVYLQKENIIDESGMPKERFSAEFPKEGPSILRIQQVVRGDSAAYFCASSPAPGLAGGNEQFFGPGTRLTVL.

This chain links TRBV7-3 with TRBJ1-1, with D uncertain. This CDR3 is 15 amino acids long. Germline V gene sequence: CDR1 SGHTA, CDR2 FQGTGA. Trimming pared 3 bases from V and 1 base from J, leaving 12 bases between. CDR3 sequence (DNA): TGTGCCAGCAGCTTCGTGGAGGTTCGGAACACTGAAGCTTTCTTT. This sequence encodes CASSFVEVRNTEAFF.

This clonotype was seen repeatedly, ten times or more. The V gene is TRBV10-3, the J gene TRBJ2-1; D is uncertain. The V end lost 0 bases, the J end lost 6 bases, and 12 bases lay between the germline ends. The CDR3 extends over 15 amino acids. Germline CDR1 and CDR2: ENHRY and SYGVKD. CDR3: CAISESRLLLNEQFF. The CDR3 nucleotides are TGTGCCATCAGTGAGTCGCGGCTCCTTCTCAATGAGCAGTTCTTC.

This clonotype occurred many times. The rearrangement links TRBV5-6 to TRBJ2-3, with 7 bases lining up with TRBD1. The CDR3 runs to 15 residues. Germline values: CDR1 SGHDT, CDR2 YYEEEE. The junction had 5 bases not matched to a gene; V was cut back by 2 bases and J by 2 bases. Here the CDR3 DNA reads TGTGCCAGCAGCTTCAGGGGGATTGTCACAGATACGCAGTATTTT. Translating it yields CASSFRGIVTDTQYF.